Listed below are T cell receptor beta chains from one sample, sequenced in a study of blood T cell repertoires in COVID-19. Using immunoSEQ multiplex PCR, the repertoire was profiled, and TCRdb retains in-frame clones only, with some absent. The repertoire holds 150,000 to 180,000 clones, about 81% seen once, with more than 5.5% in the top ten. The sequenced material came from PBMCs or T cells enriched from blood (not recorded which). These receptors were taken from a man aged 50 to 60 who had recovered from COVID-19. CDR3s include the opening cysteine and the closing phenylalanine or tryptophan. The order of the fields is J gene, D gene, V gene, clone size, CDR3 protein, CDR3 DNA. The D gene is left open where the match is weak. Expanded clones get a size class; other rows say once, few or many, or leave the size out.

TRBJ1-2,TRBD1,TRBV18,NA,CASSLPGGSYGYTF,TGTGCCAGCTCACTTCCAGGGGGCAGTTATGGCTACACCTTC
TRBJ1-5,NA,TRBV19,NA,CASRTTWTGNQPQHF,TGTGCCAGTAGAACGACTTGGACAGGCAATCAGCCCCAGCATTTT
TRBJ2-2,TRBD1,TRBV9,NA,CASSVGPGGMGTGELFF,TGTGCCAGCAGCGTAGGTCCAGGGGGCATGGGCACCGGGGAGCTGTTTTTT
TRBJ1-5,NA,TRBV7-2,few,CASSAEGHRISNQPQHF,TGTGCCAGCAGCGCTGAGGGACACCGGATTAGCAATCAGCCCCAGCATTTT
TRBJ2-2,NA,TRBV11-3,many,CASGPGEIGELFF,TGTGCCAGCGGCCCAGGGGAAATAGGGGAGCTGTTTTTT
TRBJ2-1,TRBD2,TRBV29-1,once,CSVVGASGGNEQFF,TGCAGCGTTGTTGGGGCTAGCGGGGGCAATGAGCAGTTCTTC
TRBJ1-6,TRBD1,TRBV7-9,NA,CASSQMTGSNSPLHF,TGTGCCAGCAGCCAAATGACAGGGTCCAATTCACCCCTCCACTTT
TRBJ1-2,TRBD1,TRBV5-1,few,CASRPVPGQGGTNYGYTF,TGCGCCAGCAGACCTGTCCCGGGACAGGGGGGAACTAACTATGGCTACACCTTC
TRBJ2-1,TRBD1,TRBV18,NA,CASSSRDRGFSDNEQFF,TGTGCCAGCTCATCCCGGGACAGGGGTTTTTCGGACAATGAGCAGTTCTTC
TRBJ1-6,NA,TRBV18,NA,CASSRHPLSYNSPLHF,TGTGCCAGCTCACGACACCCCCTCTCCTATAATTCACCCCTCCACTTT
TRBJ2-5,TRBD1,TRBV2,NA,CASSGVGTGQETQYF,TGTGCCAGCAGTGGGGTGGGGACAGGCCAAGAGACCCAGTACTTC
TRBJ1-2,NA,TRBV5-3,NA,CARNHTGIGYGYTF,TGTGCCAGAAACCACACAGGGATCGGCTATGGCTACACCTTC
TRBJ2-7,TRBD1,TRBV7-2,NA,CASSRAGQDFYEQYF,TGTGCCAGCAGCCGCGCTGGACAGGATTTCTACGAGCAGTACTTC
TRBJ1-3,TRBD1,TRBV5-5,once,CASSTAGTAGNTIYF,TGTGCCAGCAGTACTGCCGGGACAGCCGGAAACACCATATATTTT
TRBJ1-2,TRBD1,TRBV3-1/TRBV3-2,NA,CASGWDRGIFGYTF,TGTGCCAGCGGATGGGACAGGGGGATTTTTGGCTACACCTTC
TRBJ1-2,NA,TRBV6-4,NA,CASSDSGGLRGYTF,TGTGCCAGCAGTGACTCCGGGGGGCTGAGGGGCTACACCTTC
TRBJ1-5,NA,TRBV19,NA,CASRRDTINQPQHF,TGTGCCAGTAGGAGAGACACAATCAATCAGCCCCAGCATTTT
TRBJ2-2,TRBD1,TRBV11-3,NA,CASSSGTATGELFF,TGTGCCAGCAGCTCCGGGACAGCAACCGGGGAGCTGTTTTTT
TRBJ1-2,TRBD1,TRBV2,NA,CASSVDRGRGGYTF,TGTGCCAGCAGTGTCGACAGGGGGCGCGGGGGCTACACCTTC
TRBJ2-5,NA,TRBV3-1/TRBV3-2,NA,CASSQLARETQYF,TGTGCCAGCAGCCAACTGGCGCGGGAGACCCAGTACTTC
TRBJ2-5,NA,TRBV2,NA,CASSEGGETQYF,TGTGCCAGCAGTGAGGGGGGAGAGACCCAGTACTTC
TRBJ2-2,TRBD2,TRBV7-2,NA,CASSSRGAAGVSGELFF,TGTGCCAGCAGCTCCCGGGGGGCAGCGGGGGTTTCCGGGGAGCTGTTTTTT
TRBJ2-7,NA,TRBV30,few,CASKTGGAPAYEQYF,TGTGCTTCAAAAACTGGAGGAGCTCCTGCCTACGAGCAGTACTTC
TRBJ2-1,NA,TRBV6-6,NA,CASSSAGSSYNEQFF,TGTGCCAGCAGTTCGGCTGGGAGCTCCTACAATGAGCAGTTCTTC
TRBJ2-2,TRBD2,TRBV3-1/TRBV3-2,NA,CASSQGGGAITGELFF,TGTGCCAGCAGCCAAGGCGGGGGGGCGATAACCGGGGAGCTGTTTTTT
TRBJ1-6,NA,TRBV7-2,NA,CASSSKGRASSYNSPLHF,TGTGCCAGCAGCTCGAAGGGGAGGGCCAGCTCCTATAATTCACCCCTCCACTTT
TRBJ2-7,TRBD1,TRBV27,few,CASSQQGRTYEQYF,TGTGCCAGCAGCCAACAGGGGCGAACCTACGAGCAGTACTTC
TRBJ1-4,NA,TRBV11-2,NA,CASSLGAQVNEKLFF,TGTGCCAGCAGCTTAGGGGCACAGGTTAATGAAAAACTGTTTTTT
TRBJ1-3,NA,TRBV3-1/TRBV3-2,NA,CASSQALGGENTIYF,TGTGCCAGCAGCCAGGCCCTGGGAGGGGAAAACACCATATATTTT
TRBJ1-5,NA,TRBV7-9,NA,CASSPEAVQGNQPQHF,TGTGCCAGCAGCCCCGAGGCGGTCCAGGGTAATCAGCCCCAGCATTTT
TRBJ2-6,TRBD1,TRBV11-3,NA,CASSLTGSPSGANVLTF,TGTGCCAGCTCTCTGACAGGGTCCCCCTCTGGGGCCAACGTCCTGACTTTC
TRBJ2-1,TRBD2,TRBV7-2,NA,CASSPLAGLKNEQFF,TGTGCCAGCAGCCCCCTAGCGGGGTTGAAGAATGAGCAGTTCTTC
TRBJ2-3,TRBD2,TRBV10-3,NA,CAITSGGADTQYF,TGTGCCATCACTAGCGGGGGGGCGGATACGCAGTATTTT
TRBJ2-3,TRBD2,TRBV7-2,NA,CASSQSGGVDTQYF,TGTGCCAGCAGCCAAAGCGGGGGGGTTGATACGCAGTATTTT
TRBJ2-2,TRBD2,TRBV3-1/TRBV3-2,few,CASSQVRPSGTGELFF,TGTGCCAGCAGCCAAGTCAGGCCTAGCGGGACCGGGGAGCTGTTTTTT
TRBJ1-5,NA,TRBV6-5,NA,CASSYSLGRLRPQHF,TGTGCCAGCAGTTACTCCTTGGGGCGTCTCCGGCCCCAGCATTTT
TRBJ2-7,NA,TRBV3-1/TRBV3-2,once,CASSQDPTGGEYEQYF,TGTGCCAGCAGCCAAGACCCCACGGGGGGCGAATACGAGCAGTACTTC
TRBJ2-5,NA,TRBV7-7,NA,CASSLSRGGQETQYF,TGTGCTAGCAGCTTATCTCGGGGTGGGCAAGAGACCCAGTACTTC
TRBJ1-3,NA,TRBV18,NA,CASSLGRGGSGNTIYF,TGTGCCAGCTCACTCGGGCGCGGGGGCTCTGGAAACACCATATATTTT
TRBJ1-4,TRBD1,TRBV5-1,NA,CASSLGDREVNEKLFF,TGCGCCAGCAGCTTGGGGGACAGGGAAGTCAATGAAAAACTGTTTTTT
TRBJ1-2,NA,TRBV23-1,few,CASSLRGAEVDYGYTF,TGCGCCAGCAGCCTCCGGGGGGCCGAAGTGGACTATGGCTACACCTTC